This T cell receptor beta chain is drawn from a study of blood T cell repertoires in COVID-19. Across the study: Material from acute and convalescent COVID-19 was sourced from the United States, Italy and Spain.

In assigning cohorts, the study relied on participant-reported clinical history. Cohort 3 donors counted as recovered after two negative PCRs, clearance, or resolved symptoms. The assay was immunoSEQ multiplex PCR, and TCRdb's table has in-frame clones only and misses some. The table includes 200,000 to 250,000 clones, about 82% detected once. What was sequenced was PBMCs or T cells enriched from blood (not recorded which). The sequence was obtained from a woman aged 45-65 years who had recovered from COVID-19.

The CDR3 sequence: CATSDFTARSSNEQFF. The DNA of the CDR3 is TGTGCCACCAGTGATTTTACGGCTAGATCGAGCAATGAGCAGTTCTTC. This chain links TRBV24-1 with TRBJ2-1; D is uncertain. The CDR3 covers 16 residues. V was trimmed by 1 base and J by 6 bases, leaving 15 bases between them. Germline CDR1 is KGHDR and CDR2 is SFDVKD.